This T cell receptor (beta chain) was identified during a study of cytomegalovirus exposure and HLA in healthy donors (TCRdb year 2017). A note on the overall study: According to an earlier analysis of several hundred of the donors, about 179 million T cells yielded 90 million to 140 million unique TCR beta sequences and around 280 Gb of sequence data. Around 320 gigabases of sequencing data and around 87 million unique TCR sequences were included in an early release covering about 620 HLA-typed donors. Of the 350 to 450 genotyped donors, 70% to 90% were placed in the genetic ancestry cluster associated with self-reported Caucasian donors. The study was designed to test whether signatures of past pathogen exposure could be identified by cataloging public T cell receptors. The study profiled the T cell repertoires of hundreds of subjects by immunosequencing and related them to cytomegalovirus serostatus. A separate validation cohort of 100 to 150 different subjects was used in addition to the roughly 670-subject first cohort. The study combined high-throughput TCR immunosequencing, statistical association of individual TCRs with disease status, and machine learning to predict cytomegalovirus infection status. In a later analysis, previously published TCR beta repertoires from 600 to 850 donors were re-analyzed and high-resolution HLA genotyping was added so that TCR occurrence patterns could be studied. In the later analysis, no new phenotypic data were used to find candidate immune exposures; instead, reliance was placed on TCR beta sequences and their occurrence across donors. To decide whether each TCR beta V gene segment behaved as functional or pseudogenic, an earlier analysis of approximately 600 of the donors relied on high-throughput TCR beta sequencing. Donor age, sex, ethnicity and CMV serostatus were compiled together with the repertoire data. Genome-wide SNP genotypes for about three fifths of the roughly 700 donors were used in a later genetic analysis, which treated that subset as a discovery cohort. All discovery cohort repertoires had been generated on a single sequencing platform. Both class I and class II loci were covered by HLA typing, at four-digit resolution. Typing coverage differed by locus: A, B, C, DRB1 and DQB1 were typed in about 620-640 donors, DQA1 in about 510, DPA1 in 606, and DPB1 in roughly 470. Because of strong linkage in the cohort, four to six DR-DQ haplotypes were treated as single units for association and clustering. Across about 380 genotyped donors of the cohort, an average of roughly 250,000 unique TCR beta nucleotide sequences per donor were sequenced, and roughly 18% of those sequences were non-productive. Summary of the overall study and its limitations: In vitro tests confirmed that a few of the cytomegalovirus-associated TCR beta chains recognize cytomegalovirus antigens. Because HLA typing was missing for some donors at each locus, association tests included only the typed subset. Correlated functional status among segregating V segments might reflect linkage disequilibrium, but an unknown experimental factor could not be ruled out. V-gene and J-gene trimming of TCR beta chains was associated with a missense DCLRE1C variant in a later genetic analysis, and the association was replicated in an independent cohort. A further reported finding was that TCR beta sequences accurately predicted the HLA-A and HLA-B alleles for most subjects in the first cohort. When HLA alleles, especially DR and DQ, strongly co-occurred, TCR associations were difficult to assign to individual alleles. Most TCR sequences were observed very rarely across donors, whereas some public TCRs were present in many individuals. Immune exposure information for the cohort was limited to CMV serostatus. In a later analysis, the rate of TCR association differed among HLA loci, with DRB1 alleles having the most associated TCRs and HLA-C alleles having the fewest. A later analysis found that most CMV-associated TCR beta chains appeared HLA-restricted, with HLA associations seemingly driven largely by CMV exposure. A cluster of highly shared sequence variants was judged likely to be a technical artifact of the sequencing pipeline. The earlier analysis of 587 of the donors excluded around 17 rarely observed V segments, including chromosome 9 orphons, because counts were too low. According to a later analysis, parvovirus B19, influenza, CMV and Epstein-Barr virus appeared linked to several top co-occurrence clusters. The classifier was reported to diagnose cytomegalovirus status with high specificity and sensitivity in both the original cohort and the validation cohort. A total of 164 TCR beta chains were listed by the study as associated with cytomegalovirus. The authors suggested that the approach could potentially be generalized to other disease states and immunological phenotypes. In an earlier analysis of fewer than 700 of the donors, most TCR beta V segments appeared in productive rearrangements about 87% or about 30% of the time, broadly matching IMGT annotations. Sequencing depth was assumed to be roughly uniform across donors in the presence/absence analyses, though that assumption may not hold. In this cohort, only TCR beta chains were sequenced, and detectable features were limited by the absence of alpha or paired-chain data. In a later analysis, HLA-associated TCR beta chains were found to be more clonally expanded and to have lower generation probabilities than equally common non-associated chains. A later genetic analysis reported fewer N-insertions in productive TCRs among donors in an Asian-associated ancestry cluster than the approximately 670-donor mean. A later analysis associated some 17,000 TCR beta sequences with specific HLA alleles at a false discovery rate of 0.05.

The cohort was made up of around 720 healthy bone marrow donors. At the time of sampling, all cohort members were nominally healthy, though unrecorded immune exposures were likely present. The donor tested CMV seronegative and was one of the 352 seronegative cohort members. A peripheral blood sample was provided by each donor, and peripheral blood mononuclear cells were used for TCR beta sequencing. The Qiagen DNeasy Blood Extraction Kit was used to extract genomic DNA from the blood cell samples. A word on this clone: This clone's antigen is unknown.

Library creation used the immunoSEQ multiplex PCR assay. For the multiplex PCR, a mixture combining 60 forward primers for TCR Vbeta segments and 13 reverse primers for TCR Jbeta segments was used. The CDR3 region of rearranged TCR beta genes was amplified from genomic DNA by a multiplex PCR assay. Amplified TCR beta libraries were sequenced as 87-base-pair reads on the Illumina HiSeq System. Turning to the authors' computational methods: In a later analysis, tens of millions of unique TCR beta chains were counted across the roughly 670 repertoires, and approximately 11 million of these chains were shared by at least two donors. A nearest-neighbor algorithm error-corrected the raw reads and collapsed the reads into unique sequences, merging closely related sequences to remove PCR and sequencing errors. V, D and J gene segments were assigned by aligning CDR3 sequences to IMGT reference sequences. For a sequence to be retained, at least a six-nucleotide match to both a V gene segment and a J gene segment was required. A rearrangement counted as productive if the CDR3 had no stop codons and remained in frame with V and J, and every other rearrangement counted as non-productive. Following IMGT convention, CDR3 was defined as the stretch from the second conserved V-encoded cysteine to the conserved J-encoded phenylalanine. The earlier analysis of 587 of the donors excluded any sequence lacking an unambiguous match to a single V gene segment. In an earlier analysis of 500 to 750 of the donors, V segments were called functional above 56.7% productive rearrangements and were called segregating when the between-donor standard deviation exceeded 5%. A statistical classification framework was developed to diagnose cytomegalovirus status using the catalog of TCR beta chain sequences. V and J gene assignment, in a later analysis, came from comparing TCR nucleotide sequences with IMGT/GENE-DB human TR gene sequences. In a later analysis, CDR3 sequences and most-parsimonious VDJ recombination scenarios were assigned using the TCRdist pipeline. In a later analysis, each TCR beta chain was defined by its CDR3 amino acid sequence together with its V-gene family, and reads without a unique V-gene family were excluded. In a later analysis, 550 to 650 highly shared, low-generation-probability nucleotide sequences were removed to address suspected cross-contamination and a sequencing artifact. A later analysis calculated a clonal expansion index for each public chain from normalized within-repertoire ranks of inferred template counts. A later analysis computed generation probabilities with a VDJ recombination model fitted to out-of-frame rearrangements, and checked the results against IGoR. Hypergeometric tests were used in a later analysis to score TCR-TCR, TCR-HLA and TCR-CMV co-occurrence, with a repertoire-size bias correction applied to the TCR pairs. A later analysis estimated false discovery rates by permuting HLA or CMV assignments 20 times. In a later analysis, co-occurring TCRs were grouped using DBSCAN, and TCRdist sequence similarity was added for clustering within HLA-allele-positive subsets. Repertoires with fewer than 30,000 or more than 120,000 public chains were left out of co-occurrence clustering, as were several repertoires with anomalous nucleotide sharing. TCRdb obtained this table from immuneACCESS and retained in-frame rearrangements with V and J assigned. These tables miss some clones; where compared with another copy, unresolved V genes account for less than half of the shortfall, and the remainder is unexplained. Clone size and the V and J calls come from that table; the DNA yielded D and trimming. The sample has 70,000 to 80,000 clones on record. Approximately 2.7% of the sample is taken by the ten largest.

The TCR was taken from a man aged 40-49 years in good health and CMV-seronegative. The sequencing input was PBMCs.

Here is the DNA: TGTGCCAGCAGCATTACTAGCACAGATACGCAGTATTTT. The translation is CASSITSTDTQYF. Recombination linked TRBV7-3 to TRBJ2-3, with the identity of the D gene unclear. CDR1 and CDR2, looked up from the germline V gene, are SGHTA and FQGTGA. The CDR3 starts with the cysteine, ends with the phenylalanine, and has 13 residues. Solely the CDR3 DNA is kept, with 39 bases framed from the first base. V is shortened by 5 bases, J by 0 bases, and the region joining them spans 6 bases.